The subject of this entry is one T cell receptor (beta chain). This entry belongs to a study of blood T cell repertoires in COVID-19. Across the whole study: Collection of acute and convalescent COVID-19 samples took place in the United States, Italy and Spain.

In the original processing: Reference gene primers were amplified, and this amplification served to estimate nucleated cell counts. Produced via immunoSEQ multiplex PCR; TCRdb's table is partial and in-frame only. That table supplies the V and J calls and clone size; D and trimming were determined from the DNA. The sample has about 200,000 clones; about four fifths are singletons. The clonotype was recovered from a woman aged 40 to 50 with acute or convalescent COVID-19. The sequenced sample was peripheral blood.

This CDR3 is CASSIPSGRAYNEQFF. Written as DNA, the CDR3 is TGTGCCAGTAGTATCCCTAGCGGGAGGGCCTACAATGAGCAGTTCTTC. This chain joins TRBV19 and TRBJ2-1; 12 nucleotides match TRBD2. The ends lost 3 bases at V and 2 bases at J; junction bases unmatched: 2. Germline lookup yields CDR1 LNHDA and CDR2 SQIVND (reference sequence). The CDR3 consists of 16 residues. The entire variable domain, with the rest obtained from reference TRBV19 and TRBJ2-1, is as follows: DGGITQSPKYLFRKEGQNVTLSCEQNLNHDAMYWYRQDPGQGLRLIYYSQIVNDFQKGDIAEGYSVSREKKESFPLTVTSAQKNPTAFYLCASSIPSGRAYNEQFFGPGTRLTVL.